These 27 T cell receptor beta chains came from one sample sequenced in a study of blood T cells in healthy people across ages. PCR was performed a second time for roughly 7 to 12 cycles using a sample-barcoded 5' primer and a J-beta primer mix. TCRdb re-called the 5' RACE reads with MiXCR, one entry per CDR3 protein. The data contain roughly 1,500,000 distinct CDR3 sequences, around 42% of them seen just once; the ten biggest clones take up approximately 7.9%. The sequenced sample consisted of blood. The receptor set was obtained from a woman aged 18-35 years in good health.

The chain combines TRBV30 with TRBJ1-5; no clear D. Germline V gene data show CDR1 as GTSNPN and CDR2 as SVGIG (reference sequence). V lost 0 bases to trimming and J lost 4 bases, with 1 base between them. The CDR3 is 11 residues long. CDR3 in DNA: TGTGCCTGGAGTGTAAATCAGCCCCAGCATTTT. This gives the protein CAWSVNQPQHF.

The chain joins TRBV7-8 to TRBJ1-4, with D unclear. This CDR3 has 14 amino acids. Germline V lookup: CDR1 SGHVS, CDR2 FQNEAQ. V lost 2 bases and J lost 8, with 12 bases in between. CDR3 sequence reads: CASSLRVPGEKLFF. CDR3 DNA sequence: TGTGCCAGCAGCTTACGCGTCCCCGGGGAAAAACTGTTTTTT.

The chain uses TRBV10-3 and TRBJ2-3, with D hard to call. V lost 0 bases, J lost 1 base, and 8 bases lay in between. Germline V CDR1 and CDR2: ENHRY, SYGVKD. The CDR3 runs to 15 residues. CDR3 nucleotide sequence: TGTGCCATCAGTGAGTCACCGGGTGGCACAGATACGCAGTATTTT. This translates into CAISESPGGTDTQYF.

This chain links TRBV11-2 with TRBJ1-4; 7 bases align to TRBD1. There are 14 residues in the CDR3. Per the germline V gene, CDR1 is SGHAT and CDR2 is FQNNGV. Trimming removed 5 bases from V and 8 bases from J; junction bases left unmatched: 8. The CDR3 nucleotides read TGTGCCAGCAGCGCAGGGGGGCTGAGAGAAAAACTGTTTTTT. It specifies CASSAGGLREKLFF.

The chain recombines TRBV4-1 with TRBJ2-3, with D hard to call. The germline CDR1 and CDR2 sequences are MGHRA and YSYEKL. V was trimmed by 2 bases and J by 3 bases, leaving 12 bases between them. This CDR3 has 15 residues. The CDR3 DNA sequence: TGCGCCAGCAGCCAACCTAAGGTTGGAACAGATACGCAGTATTTT. Encoded protein: CASSQPKVGTDTQYF.

This chain connects TRBV5-1 to TRBJ2-1, with a tentative D call TRBD2 (5 bases). The CDR3 covers 14 residues. V was shortened by 7 bases and J by 5 bases, with 16 bases between the two germline ends. In germline, CDR1 is SGHRS, CDR2 YFSETQ. DNA for the CDR3: TGCGCCAGCCACGATAACGTGGGAGACAATGAGCAGTTCTTC. It is translated as CASHDNVGDNEQFF.

A few counts support this clonotype. The V gene is TRBV4-1, the J gene TRBJ2-7, with a possible D match to TRBD2 (6 bases). The germline gives CDR1 MGHRA, CDR2 YSYEKL. Trimming took 1 base from V and 0 from J, leaving 13 bases between them. The CDR3 totals 16 residues. The CDR3 bases are TGCGCCAGCAGCCAAGGGAGGGCGGCGAGCTCCTACGAGCAGTACTTC. Amino acid sequence: CASSQGRAASSYEQYF.

This clonotype was seen just once. The chain combines TRBV12-3 or TRBV12-4 with TRBJ2-6, with unresolved D. Trimming shortened V by 6 bases and J by 1 base, and 22 bases separated the two germline ends. This CDR3 comprises 19 residues. The CDR3 DNA reads TGTGCCAGCAGCCCCGCCCCAGCAGGCCCTCTTTCTGGGGCCAACGTCCTGACTTTC. Encoded protein: CASSPAPAGPLSGANVLTF.

As regards this clonotype: This may be a read error: a much more frequent sequence differs by one nucleotide. The chain links TRBV7-9 to TRBJ2-3; 9 bases match TRBD2. Germline values: CDR1 SEHNR, CDR2 FQNEAQ (reference sequence). Trimming took 11 bases from V and 6 from J; bases not matched to a gene: 3. The CDR3 spans 11 residues. Here the CDR3 DNA reads TGTGCCGGCGGGGGGGCGGATACGCAGTATTTT. This codes for CAGGGADTQYF.

V is TRBV11-2 and J is TRBJ2-1; 7 bases map to TRBD1. The DNA end favors TRBJ2-7, so the J call may be wrong. CDR3 size: 17 residues. Germline lookup yields CDR1 SGHAT and CDR2 FQNNGV. The DNA for the CDR3 is TGTGCCAGCAGCTTAGTTAGAGGGACAGCCTCCTACAATGAGCAGTACTTC. It codes for CASSLVRGTASYNEQYF.

The rearrangement uses TRBV7-9 and TRBJ2-3; D gene uncertain. V dropped 5 bases and J dropped 7 bases, with 16 bases sitting between them. This CDR3 region has 14 residues. Per the germline V gene, CDR1 is SEHNR and CDR2 is FQNEAQ (reference sequence). CDR3 nucleotide sequence: TGTGCCAGCAGCCCGAGACGGTCTCGACATACGCAGTATTTT. Translation gives CASSPRRSRHTQYF. Full variable domain (missing parts from reference TRBV7-9 and TRBJ2-3): DTGVSQNPRHKITKRGQNVTFRCDPISEHNRLYWYRQTLGQGPEFLTYFQNEAQLEKSRLLSDRFSAERPKGSFSTLEIQRTEQGDSAMYLCASSPRRSRHTQYFGPGTRLTVL.

The CDR3 loop is CAISVGMGNTEAFF. For the CDR3, the DNA is TGTGCCATCAGTGTGGGCATGGGGAACACTGAAGCTTTCTTT. This sequence joins TRBV10-3 and TRBJ1-1; D remains unclear. This CDR3 is built from 14 residues. V gave up 4 bases and J gave up 1 base, with 10 bases separating them. Germline V gives CDR1 ENHRY, CDR2 SYGVKD.

About this clonotype itself: The junction shows a germline mismatch at one end, possibly a read error. The chain carries TRBV20-1 and TRBJ1-2, with D unresolved. Germline values: CDR1 DFQATT, CDR2 SNEGSKA (reference sequence). The CDR3 runs to 15 residues. The CDR3 nucleotides are TGCAGTGCTAGAGATAGGGCAGCCCCTAACGATGGCTACACCTTC. Translating it yields CSARDRAAPNDGYTF.

The V and J genes are TRBV9 and TRBJ1-2; 7 bases agree with TRBD1. CDR3 length: 17 amino acids. The junction had 16 bases not matched to a gene; V was cut back by 4 bases and J by 4 bases. Germline V gives CDR1 SGDLS, CDR2 YYNGEE. The CDR3 DNA follows: TGTGCCAGCAGCTCGAGGGGTGGGGGGACAGCATTCTATGGCTACACCTTC. Residues: CASSSRGGGTAFYGYTF.

This chain uses TRBV2 with TRBJ1-2; D is perhaps TRBD1 (6 bases). CDR1 SNHLY and CDR2 FYNNEI come from the germline V gene. The V gene lost 5 bases and the J gene lost 1 base, with 14 bases spanning the gap. CDR3 length equals 15 residues. Here the CDR3 DNA reads TGTGCCAGCAGTTCGACAGGAACGAATAACTATGGCTACACCTTC. This codes for CASSSTGTNNYGYTF.

The chain combines TRBV3-1 with TRBJ2-7; 8 bases fit TRBD1. The CDR3 is 16 amino acids. The germline V gene has CDR1 LGHDT and CDR2 YNNKEL (reference sequence). V was pared by 3 bases and J by 3 bases, with 10 bases of the junction left unmatched. The DNA of the CDR3 is TGTGCCAGCAGCCACCGAGGACAGGGAATGGACTACGAGCAGTACTTC. The encoded protein is CASSHRGQGMDYEQYF.

This clonotype was detected many times. This chain connects TRBV29-1 to TRBJ1-2, with D maybe TRBD1 (5 bases). Trimming shortened V by 1 base and J by 2 bases, and 11 bases separated the two germline ends. Looked up from germline, CDR1 is SQVTM and CDR2 is ANQGSEA. This CDR3 is 14 amino acids long. The DNA for the CDR3 is TGCAGCGTTGAAGGACAGTCGTTGAACTATGGCTACACCTTC. Amino acid sequence: CSVEGQSLNYGYTF.

This clonotype was seen more than once but under ten times. CDR3 nucleotide sequence: TGCAGTGCTAGGGACGGACTCCTGGATACGCAGTATTTT. Translation: CSARDGLLDTQYF. The chain combines TRBV20-1 with TRBJ2-3, with D tentatively TRBD2 (5 bases). The CDR3 loop spans 13 amino acids. Per the germline V gene, CDR1 is DFQATT and CDR2 is SNEGSKA (reference sequence). V dropped 3 bases and J dropped 6 bases, with 13 bases sitting between them.

The rearrangement joins TRBV4-1 to TRBJ2-5; 8 nucleotides match TRBD2. This CDR3 comprises 17 residues. Per the germline V gene, CDR1 is MGHRA and CDR2 is YSYEKL. Trimming at V came to 6 bases and at J to 11 bases, leaving 23 bases not matched to a gene. The CDR3 is CASSQMEGGTSGNEQYF. The CDR3 bases are TGCGCCAGCAGTCAAATGGAGGGTGGGACTAGTGGCAATGAGCAGTACTTC.

This rearrangement joins TRBV9 to TRBJ1-5; 7 bases line up with TRBD1. The CDR3 loop spans 15 amino acids. The germline CDR1 and CDR2 sequences are SGDLS and YYNGEE. V dropped 3 bases and J dropped 3; count of bases not matched to a gene: 6. In DNA, the CDR3 is TGTGCCAGCAGCGAGGGGGCAGGGGCCAATCAGCCCCAGCATTTT. Its translation: CASSEGAGANQPQHF.

The chain joins TRBV5-1 to TRBJ2-3; D uncertain. CDR1 is SGHRS, CDR2 YFSETQ, per germline. There are 13 residues in the CDR3. V lost 2 bases to trimming and J lost 4 bases, with 8 bases between them. The CDR3 here is CASSFGQADTQYF. In DNA form, the CDR3 reads TGCGCCAGCAGCTTTGGTCAGGCAGATACGCAGTATTTT.

This clonotype was seen a few times. The V gene is TRBV6-5, the J gene TRBJ2-7; 7 positions match TRBD2. CDR1 and CDR2 (germline): MNHEY, SVGAGI. The CDR3 contains 15 residues. With V trimmed by 0 bases and J by 3 bases, 5 bases remained unmatched. The CDR3 bases are TGTGCCAGCAGTTACTCGAGCGGGGATGGCTACGAGCAGTACTTC. Its translation: CASSYSSGDGYEQYF.

The CDR3 region is CSAHRGDEAFF. CDR3 nucleotide sequence: TGCAGTGCCCACCGAGGGGATGAGGCTTTCTTT. The chain is built from TRBV20-1 and TRBJ1-1, with a possible D match to TRBD1 (5 bases). The CDR3 consists of 11 residues. Germline CDR1 and CDR2: DFQATT and SNEGSKA (reference sequence). The V end was cut by 6 bases, the J end by 11 bases, with 16 bases between.

The V call is TRBV20-1, the J call TRBJ2-1; tentative D call: TRBD2 (5 bases). CDR1 DFQATT and CDR2 SNEGSKA come from the germline V gene (reference sequence). The CDR3 consists of 13 residues. Deletions cut 5 bases from V and 5 bases from J, with 13 bases between. As DNA, the CDR3 is TGCAGTGCTTTAGAGGGCAGAGACAATGAGCAGTTCTTC. It translates to CSALEGRDNEQFF.

On this clonotype: Being one base from a much bigger clone, this may be a read error. This chain connects TRBV29-1 to TRBJ2-7, with 7 bases identical to TRBD2. The V gene's germline CDR1 is SQVTM and CDR2 ANQGSEA. J was trimmed by 7 bases and V by 1 base; bases with no gene match: 13. This CDR3 contains 15 residues. The CDR3 loop reads CSVEGLGTTYNEQYF. As DNA, the CDR3 is TGCAGCGTTGAAGGTTTAGGGACTACTTACAATGAGCAGTACTTC.

This chain connects TRBV20-1 to TRBJ1-2; tentative D call: TRBD1 (6 bases). Germline V gives CDR1 DFQATT, CDR2 SNEGSKA (reference sequence). The CDR3 has 11 amino acids. V was trimmed by 1 base and J by 7 bases, leaving 7 bases between them. Here the CDR3 DNA reads TGCAGTGCTAGAGGACAGGCTGGCTACACCTTC. Its translation: CSARGQAGYTF.

The chain carries TRBV2 and TRBJ1-1; no definite D call. Per germline, CDR1 SNHLY and CDR2 FYNNEI. V was trimmed by 6 bases and J by 2 bases, leaving 10 bases between them. The CDR3 loop spans 13 amino acids. The CDR3 sequence: CASREDRNTEAFF. CDR3 bases: TGTGCCAGCAGAGAGGACCGTAACACTGAAGCTTTCTTT.